Sequencing of this TCR beta chain was carried out in a study of blood T cell repertoires in COVID-19 (dated by TCRdb to 2020 to 2021). Regarding the study in general: The collaborator samples originated in the United States, Italy and Spain and spanned the acute and convalescent phases of COVID-19. The material from the prospective study consisted of cDNA or gDNA derived from T cells, B-cell-depleted T cells, or PBMCs. Deeply sampled blood TCRbeta repertoires from subjects exposed to, actively infected with, or recovered from COVID-19 were included in the dataset. The repertoires were released in a freely available public database meant as a resource for research on the immune response to SARS-CoV-2. The samples were drawn from the first 160 participants of the ongoing ImmuneRACE study and from roughly 1,300 subjects provided by 6 global collaborators. Nearly every sample came with metadata listing a de-identified subject ID, COVID-19 status, age in years and sex. Where HLA class I and class II types were available, the types were taken from metadata supplied by the sample provider, not from assay-based typing. The paper as a whole reports these results and caveats: How much clinical and demographic metadata was included differed by source and by participant, and the metadata was provided uncurated.

The immunoSEQ Assay, a bias-controlled multiplex PCR, was used to amplify TCRbeta CDR3 regions from genomic DNA. The study's own analysis went as follows. The number of nucleated cells in each sample was estimated from the amplification of reference gene primers within the assay. To quantify the absolute abundance of each unique TCRbeta CDR3 rearrangement, sequence reads were collapsed and filtered. Productive Simpson clonality was computed per sample as the square root of Simpson's diversity index over productive rearrangements. As stored in TCRdb, this immuneACCESS dataset retains in-frame rearrangements with V and J assigned. A fraction of the clones does not appear; measured against another copy, unresolved V genes explain less than half of the discrepancy, and the remainder lacks a known reason. That table supplies the V and J calls and clone size; D and trimming were determined from the DNA. The sample table holds 75,000 or so clones, of which around 88% were seen once. Around 5% of the sample lies in the top ten.

Spanning cysteine to phenylalanine, the CDR3 consists of 17 amino acids. Only the CDR3 DNA is retained, 51 bases long and in frame from the first base. V drops 1 base and J drops 2 bases, leaving 19 bases in between. Via the germline V gene, CDR1 is SGHRS and CDR2 YFSETQ. Comments on this clone: Its antigen target is currently unknown. Within one base of it there is no much larger clone, and no base qualities were kept.

Whole blood was collected in K2EDTA tubes by collaborating institutions according to the institutions' own protocols. For TCRbeta analysis, collaborators shipped samples as frozen whole blood, isolated PBMCs, or DNA extracted from either of those sample types. Material for sequencing was peripheral blood. The chain is assembled from TRBV5-1 and TRBJ2-7, and TRBD1 may be the D gene, going by 5 matching bases. The sequence derives from a woman aged 80 or over with active or convalescent COVID-19. The DNA reads as follows: TGCGCCAGCAGCTTGTCCCACAGGACCGTCATGACCTACGAGCAGTACTTC. It encodes CASSLSHRTVMTYEQYF.